This T cell receptor (beta chain) was obtained from a study of blood T cell repertoires in COVID-19. CDR1 is MNHNY, CDR2 SVGAGI, per germline (reference sequence). The CDR3 consists of 20 residues. Unmatched junction bases numbered 22, after V lost 6 bases and J lost 6 bases. This clone was seen a few times. Sequencing used immunoSEQ multiplex PCR; TCRdb keeps in-frame clones, though not all of them. The sample lists 200,000 to 250,000 clones, roughly 80% occurring once. The sequence came from a human donor in a cohort sampled during active COVID-19. The material sequenced was peripheral blood. The gene calls are TRBV6-6 and TRBJ2-1; 11 bases align to TRBD2. Here the CDR3 DNA reads TGTGCCAGCAGCCATACCCTGACGGGGCCCGGGACTAGCGGAATCAATGAGCAGTTCTTC. Its protein is CASSHTLTGPGTSGINEQFF.